This T cell receptor (beta chain) came from a study of identical twins. Whole-study findings and limits: Zero-insertion analyses might be partly confounded by invariant T cells like MAIT and iNKT.

In the case of this clonotype: Antigen specificity is unknown.

Template switching added a universal primer binding site, and final cDNA carried unique molecular identifiers. TCRdb recomputed calls from the 5' RACE reads with MiXCR, one row per CDR3 protein. Among a few hundred thousand distinct CDR3 sequences listed, about 8% were seen once. V lost 7 bases to trimming and J lost 8 bases, with 9 bases between them. CDR1 is MGHDK and CDR2 is SYGVNS in the germline V gene. The CDR3 has 11 amino acids. The data were also submitted as part of a second study, on yellow fever vaccine responses in identical twins.

The chain employs TRBV25-1 and TRBJ2-1, with D perhaps TRBD1 (6 bases). The TCR comes from a woman aged 18-30 years in good health. Sequencing was done on a sample of CD8+ T cells sorted from blood. The CDR3, as DNA: TGTGCCAGCAAACAGGGTCATGAGCAGTTCTTC. It encodes CASKQGHEQFF.